This TCR beta chain was obtained from a study of regulatory T cells in long-lasting Graves disease. This clonotype was recorded many times. Through Arm-PCR of CDR3 regions and iRepertoire HTBI primers, TCR beta libraries were built. From the multiplex PCR reads, TCRdb called clonotypes with MiXCR, one entry per CDR3 protein. The table lists 400,000 to 500,000 distinct CDR3 sequences, approximately 15% of them singletons. The time point: newly diagnosed GD, antithyroid drugs for less than 3 months. From RNA extracted from PBMCs, the TCR library was made. Tubes containing EDTA received around 9.5 milliliters of drawn peripheral blood. This CDR3 contains 13 residues. In germline, CDR1 is SNHLY, CDR2 FYNNEI. With 8 bases removed from V and 7 bases from J, the gap between germline ends came to 15 bases. The sample was also reused in another study, on T cells in Graves' hyperthyroidism and ophthalmopathy. Per that paper: Each diagnosis was grounded in clinical symptoms, serum thyroxine and TRAb, thyroid ultrasound, and orbital computed tomography. Ophthalmopathy, as predicted by the model, came a median 6.5 months after the prediction.

The TCR comes from a woman between 45 and 65 years old with Graves disease. The chain uses TRBV2 and TRBJ2-1; a weak D match, TRBD2 (5 bases). The sequencing here drew on peripheral blood mononuclear cells (PBMCs), taken at new diagnosis, from a patient treated with antithyroid drugs. The CDR3 region has the DNA TGTGCCAGCGGCCCACTAGTGAGGAATGAGCAGTTCTTC. Amino acids: CASGPLVRNEQFF.